The following is a T cell receptor (beta chain) sequence with its context. CDR3 length equals 15 residues. Trimming shortened V by 0 bases and J by 8 bases, and 13 bases separated the two germline ends. The germline V gene has CDR1 SEHNR and CDR2 FQNEAQ (reference sequence). Profiling relied on immunoSEQ multiplex PCR, and the TCRdb table lists in-frame clones only, not all of them. The sample carries 7,500 to 10,000 clones, approximately 80% recorded once. The data derive from a study of immune evolution from preneoplasia to lung adenocarcinoma. Study information: HLA loss of heterozygosity: 6% to 7.5% AIS, about 15% MIA, approximately 31% ADC, none AAH.

After pathologic assessment, macro-dissection selected premalignant or tumor cells for extraction. Source material: FFPE minimally invasive lung adenocarcinoma tissue. The chain couples TRBV7-9 to TRBJ1-4; D not certain. The clonotype was recovered from a person aged 65-85 years with lung adenocarcinoma. Some clones in this sample may be carry-over from other donors' samples. CDR3 sequence: CASSLAQLLEEKLFF. CDR3 nucleotides: TGTGCCAGCAGCTTAGCCCAGCTCCTTGAGGAAAAACTGTTTTTT.